The clone carrying this T cell receptor beta chain was picked up a small number of times. Germline CDR1 reads MNHEY; CDR2 reads SVGAGI. The CDR3 loop spans 14 amino acids. V lost 6 bases to trimming and J lost 6 bases; unmatched junction nucleotides: 4. This entry comes from a study of blood T cell repertoires in COVID-19. Study-level information: COVID-19 samples, acute and convalescent, were from the United States, Italy and Spain. PBMCs, B-cell-depleted T cells, or T cells were the source of the cDNA or gDNA that made up the material.

Authors' analysis steps: Counts of nucleated cells, estimated from reference gene primer amplification, were obtained. Measured with immunoSEQ multiplex PCR; TCRdb has only the in-frame clones, and not every one. That table furnishes V, J and clone size, whereas the DNA furnished D and trimming. The repertoire has hundreds of thousands of clones, approximately 81% of them found once; the top ten carry roughly 7.9%. Material: peripheral blood. The chain joins TRBV6-5 to TRBJ2-2; 10 nucleotides line up with TRBD1. The TCR comes from a woman older than 75 with acute or convalescent COVID-19. The CDR3 loop reads CASSADRGPGELFF. The CDR3, as DNA: TGTGCCAGCAGCGCCGACAGGGGGCCCGGGGAGCTGTTTTTT.